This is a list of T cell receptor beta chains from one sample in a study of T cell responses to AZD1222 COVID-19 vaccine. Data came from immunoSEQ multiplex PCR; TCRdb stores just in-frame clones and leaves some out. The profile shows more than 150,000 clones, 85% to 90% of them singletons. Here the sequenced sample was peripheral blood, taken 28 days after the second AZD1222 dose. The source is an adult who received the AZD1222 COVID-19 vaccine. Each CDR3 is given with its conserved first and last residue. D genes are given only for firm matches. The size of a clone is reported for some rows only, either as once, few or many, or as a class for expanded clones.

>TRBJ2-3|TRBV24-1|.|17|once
TGTGCCACCAGTGATTGGGGGGGGCCCACTAGCACAGATACGCAGTATTTT
CATSDWGGPTSTDTQYF
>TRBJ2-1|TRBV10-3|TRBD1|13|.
TGTGCCACCAGGACAGGGGAGAACAATGAGCAGTTCTTC
CATRTGENNEQFF
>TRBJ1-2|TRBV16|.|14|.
TGTGCCAGCAGCCTTCCCGGGGCTAACTATGGCTACACCTTC
CASSLPGANYGYTF
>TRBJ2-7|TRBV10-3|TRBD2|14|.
TGTGCCATCAGTGACGAAGGCGGGAGCTACGAGCAGTACTTC
CAISDEGGSYEQYF
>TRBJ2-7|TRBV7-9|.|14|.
TGTGCCAGCCCGGGGCAGGGTTTCTCCTACGAGCAGTACTTC
CASPGQGFSYEQYF
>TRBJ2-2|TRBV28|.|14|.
TGTGCCAGCACAGGGAGAGTATACACCGGGGAGCTGTTTTTT
CASTGRVYTGELFF
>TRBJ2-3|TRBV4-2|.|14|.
TGTGCCAGCAGCTCCCGACTGAACCGCGATACGCAGTATTTT
CASSSRLNRDTQYF
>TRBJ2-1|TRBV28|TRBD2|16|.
TGTGCCAGCAGTTCCCTCCCACCGGGGGGACACAATGAGCAGTTCTTC
CASSSLPPGGHNEQFF
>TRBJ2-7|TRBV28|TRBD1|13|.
TGTGCCAGCGGGGGACAGGGCTACTACGAGCAGTACTTC
CASGGQGYYEQYF
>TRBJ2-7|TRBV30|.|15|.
TGTGCCTGGAGTGACCCCGGAGAGGGGCGCTACGAGCAGTACTTC
CAWSDPGEGRYEQYF
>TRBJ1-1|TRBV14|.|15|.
TGTGCCAGCAGCCAAGATCCGGCGGGTAGGACTGAAGCTTTCTTT
CASSQDPAGRTEAFF
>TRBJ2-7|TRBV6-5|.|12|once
TGTGCCACCACCGACGGACCCTACGAGCAGTACTTC
CATTDGPYEQYF
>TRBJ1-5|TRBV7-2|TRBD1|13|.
TGTGCCAGCAGTTATTTACAGGGGCAGCCCCAGCATTTT
CASSYLQGQPQHF
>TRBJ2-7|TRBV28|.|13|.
TGTGCCAGCAGTCCCACAGGTTCCTACGAGCAGTACTTC
CASSPTGSYEQYF
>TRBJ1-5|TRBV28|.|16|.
TGTGCCAGCAGTTTACGGGGGTGGGGGGGACGACAGCCCCAGCATTTT
CASSLRGWGGRQPQHF
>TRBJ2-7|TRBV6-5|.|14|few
TGTGCCAGCAGCCGCGAAGTTGGGTTCTACGAGCAGTACTTC
CASSREVGFYEQYF
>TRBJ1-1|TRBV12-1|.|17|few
TGTGCCAGCAGCTTCCTAGGTGGGGGACAACTAAACACTGAAGCTTTCTTT
CASSFLGGGQLNTEAFF
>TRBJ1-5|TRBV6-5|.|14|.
TGTGCCAGCAAAACCACAGGGTCCGGTCAGCCCCAGCATTTT
CASKTTGSGQPQHF
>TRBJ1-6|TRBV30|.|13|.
TGTGCCTGGAGTTTGAACAGGGATTCACCCCTCCACTTT
CAWSLNRDSPLHF
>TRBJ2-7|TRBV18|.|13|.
TGTGCCAGCTCACCAGTGGCCCAAGGCGAGCAGTACTTC
CASSPVAQGEQYF
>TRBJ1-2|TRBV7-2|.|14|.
TGTGCCAGCAGCTTGGGAGGGACTGTCTATGGCTACACCTTC
CASSLGGTVYGYTF
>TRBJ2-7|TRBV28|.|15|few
TGTGCCAGCAGCGCCCTATGGACTGGGAAATACGAGCAGTACTTC
CASSALWTGKYEQYF
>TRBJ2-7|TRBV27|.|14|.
TGTGCCAGCAGTCCCTGGGCAAGCTCCTACGAGCAGTACTTC
CASSPWASSYEQYF
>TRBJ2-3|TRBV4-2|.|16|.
TGTGCCAGCAGCCAAGATGGGCGGGGACGCACAGATACGCAGTATTTT
CASSQDGRGRTDTQYF
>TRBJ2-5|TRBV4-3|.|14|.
TGCGCCAGCAGCCTCGAGGCAGGGTACGAGACCCAGTACTTC
CASSLEAGYETQYF
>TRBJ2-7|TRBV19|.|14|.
TGTGCCAGTAGTGCCCAGACAGAGTCCTACGAGCAGTACTTC
CASSAQTESYEQYF
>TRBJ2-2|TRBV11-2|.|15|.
TGTGCCAGCAGCCGGACCGGAGGGTCCACCGGGGAGCTGTTTTTT
CASSRTGGSTGELFF
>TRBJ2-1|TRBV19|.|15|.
TGTGCCAGTAGTAGACAGGTCCTCGGCTACAATGAGCAGTTCTTC
CASSRQVLGYNEQFF
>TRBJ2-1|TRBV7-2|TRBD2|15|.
TGTGCCAGCAGCAACCTCGGACTAGCGGGAGTTGAGCAGTTCTTC
CASSNLGLAGVEQFF
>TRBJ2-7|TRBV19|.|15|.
TGTGCCAGTAATTCGACCCGGGACACACCCTACGAGCAGTACTTC
CASNSTRDTPYEQYF
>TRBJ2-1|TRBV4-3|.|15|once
TGCGCCAGCAGCCAAGATCCAGGCAGGGTAAATGAGCAGTTCTTC
CASSQDPGRVNEQFF
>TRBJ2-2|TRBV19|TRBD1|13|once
TGTGCCAGCGACAGGGTGAACACCGGGGAGCTGTTTTTT
CASDRVNTGELFF
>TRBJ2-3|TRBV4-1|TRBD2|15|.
TGCGCCAGCAGCCTCCTAGCGGGAGTTATAGATACGCAGTATTTT
CASSLLAGVIDTQYF
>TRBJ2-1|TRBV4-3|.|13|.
TGCGCCAGCAGCCTCCTAAGGGGTGGCGAGCAGTTCTTC
CASSLLRGGEQFF
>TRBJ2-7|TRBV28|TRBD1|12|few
TGTGCCGCAAAGACAGGGTCCTACGAGCAGTACTTC
CAAKTGSYEQYF
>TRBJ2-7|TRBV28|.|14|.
TGTGCCAGCAGTCGACAGGTCCGGGGAAACGAGCAGTACTTC
CASSRQVRGNEQYF
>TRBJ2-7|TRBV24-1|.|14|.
TGTGCCACCAGTCACCCGGGGGAGTCCTACGAGCAGTACTTC
CATSHPGESYEQYF
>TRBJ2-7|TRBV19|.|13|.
TGTGCCAGTAGTTCTTCCAGGGGCTACGAGCAGTACTTC
CASSSSRGYEQYF
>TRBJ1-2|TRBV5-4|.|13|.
TGTGCCAGCCCGACGGGGCGGGACTATGGCTACACCTTC
CASPTGRDYGYTF
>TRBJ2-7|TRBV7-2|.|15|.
TGTGCCAGCAGCTTAGCGTCAGGGCTTACCTACGAGCAGTACTTC
CASSLASGLTYEQYF
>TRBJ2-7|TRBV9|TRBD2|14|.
TGTGCCAGCAGCGAGGGACTAGCGGGCTACGAACAGTACTTC
CASSEGLAGYEQYF
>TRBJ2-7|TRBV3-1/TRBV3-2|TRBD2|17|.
TGTGCCAGCAGCCAAGTACCACTAGCGGGAGTAAGATACGAGCAGTACTTC
CASSQVPLAGVRYEQYF
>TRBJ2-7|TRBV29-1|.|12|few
TGCAGCATCTTAGGGGCCTCCTACGAGCAGTACTTC
CSILGASYEQYF
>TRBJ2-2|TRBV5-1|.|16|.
TGCGCCAGCAGCTTGGGCGCGAACAGGAACACCGGGGAGCTGTTTTTT
CASSLGANRNTGELFF
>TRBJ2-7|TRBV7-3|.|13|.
TGTGCCAGCAGCTTAGACTCCGGCATGCAACAGTACTTC
CASSLDSGMQQYF
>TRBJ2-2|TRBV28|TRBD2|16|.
TGTGCCAGCAGTTCCATACTAGCGGGAGAGACCGGGGAGCTGTTTTTT
CASSSILAGETGELFF
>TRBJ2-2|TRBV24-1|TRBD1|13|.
TGTGCCGCCGGGACAGGGAACACCGGGGAGCTGTTTTTT
CAAGTGNTGELFF
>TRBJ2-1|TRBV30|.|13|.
TGTGCCTGGAGAGAGTCCAGGTACAATGAGCAGTTCTTC
CAWRESRYNEQFF
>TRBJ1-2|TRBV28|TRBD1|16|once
TGTGCCAGCAGTTTAACAGGGGGTGGGACTAACTATGGCTACACCTTC
CASSLTGGGTNYGYTF
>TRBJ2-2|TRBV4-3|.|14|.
TGCGCCAGCAGCCAGCCCTGGGCGTCCGGGGAGCTGTTTTTT
CASSQPWASGELFF
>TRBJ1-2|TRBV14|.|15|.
TGTGCCAGCAGCCCTCAATTCGACAGGTACTATGGCTACACCTTC
CASSPQFDRYYGYTF
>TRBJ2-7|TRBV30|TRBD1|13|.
TGTGCCTGGGGGACAGGGGGCTCCTACGAGCAGTACTTC
CAWGTGGSYEQYF